Presented here are 26 T cell receptor beta chains from one specimen sequenced in a study of blood T cells in healthy people across ages. Primed by a sample-barcoded 5' primer and a J-beta primer mix, a second PCR proceeded for about 6 to 11 cycles. MiXCR, applied by TCRdb to the 5' RACE reads, yields one record per CDR3 protein. The sample records under 1,000,000 distinct CDR3 sequences, 36% being singletons. The sequenced sample was blood. The receptors were gathered from a young man in good health.

The chain's CDR3 is CASSNVHQGQRVSSYEQYF. The CDR3 DNA sequence: TGTGCCAGCAGCAATGTCCACCAGGGTCAGCGGGTTAGCTCCTACGAGCAGTACTTC. V usage is TRBV21-1 and J usage is TRBJ2-7; no DNA check was done on the table's D call, TRBD2. TRBV21-1 has pseudogene status. This CDR3 has 19 amino acids.

The J gene is TRBJ1-2, the V gene TRBV7-9, with TRBD1 as a possible D gene (6 bases). The germline CDR1 and CDR2 sequences are SEHNR and FQNEAQ (reference sequence). V was pared by 4 bases and J by 6 bases, with 18 bases between. The CDR3 has 15 amino acids. The chain's CDR3 is CASSSHRTAEHGYTF. In nucleotides, the CDR3 is TGTGCCAGCAGCTCCCACAGGACAGCCGAACATGGCTACACCTTC.

The genes are TRBV20-1 and TRBJ2-5, with a possible D match to TRBD2 (7 bases). Germline V lookup: CDR1 DFQATT, CDR2 SNEGSKA (reference sequence). Trimming took 0 bases from V and 3 from J, leaving 17 bases between them. The CDR3 runs 16 residues. The CDR3 spells CSARERGGGGKETQYF. CDR3 DNA sequence: TGCAGTGCTAGAGAGAGGGGGGGAGGGGGAAAAGAGACCCAGTACTTC.

This clonotype was seen at least ten times. The chain uses TRBV12-3 or TRBV12-4 and TRBJ2-1; no clear D gene. The CDR3 covers 14 residues. V dropped 3 bases and J dropped 4 bases, with 10 bases sitting between them. CDR3 sequence reads: CASSFGSLYNEQFF. CDR3 nucleotide sequence: TGTGCCAGCAGTTTTGGCAGCCTGTACAATGAGCAGTTCTTC.

In its sample, this clonotype was seen a few times. The chain recombines TRBV2 with TRBJ2-5, with D perhaps matching TRBD2 (6 bases). Trimming removed 6 bases at V and 5 bases at J, with 16 bases between. The CDR3 runs 14 residues. Germline V gives CDR1 SNHLY, CDR2 FYNNEI. CDR3 bases: TGTGCCAGCAGCGGATCTAGCGTAGCGGAGACCCAGTACTTC. This encodes CASSGSSVAETQYF.

The chain carries TRBV12-3 or TRBV12-4 and TRBJ2-5, with 9 bases fitting TRBD1. The V and J ends lost 6 bases and 4 bases, in that order; junction bases with no gene match: 6. The CDR3 runs 14 residues. This chain's CDR3 is CASRKGTGRETQYF. DNA for the CDR3: TGTGCCAGCAGAAAAGGGACAGGGAGAGAGACCCAGTACTTC.

This clonotype was counted many times. The chain joins TRBV7-2 to TRBJ2-7, with D hard to call. The CDR3 extends over 13 amino acids. V lost 5 bases and J lost 3, with 11 bases in between. The germline CDR1 and CDR2 sequences are SGHTA and FQGNSA. CDR3 bases: TGTGCCAGCAGCCCGGACGGATACTACGAGCAGTACTTC. Translating it yields CASSPDGYYEQYF.

Points on this clonotype: It may be a read error: a sequence one base away is much more abundant. V is TRBV9 and J is TRBJ2-7; possibly TRBD1 for D (5 bases). The CDR3 sequence is 15 residues long. Germline CDR1 SGDLS, CDR2 YYNGEE. V gave up 7 bases and J gave up 1 base, with 18 bases separating them. In nucleotides, the CDR3 is TGTGCCAGCCCCGACTCAGACAGCCCTTCCTACGAGCAGTACTTC. It yields the protein CASPDSDSPSYEQYF.

The chain couples TRBV5-1 to TRBJ2-1; TRBD2 aligns across 8 bases. The CDR3 runs 13 residues. Germline values: CDR1 SGHRS, CDR2 YFSETQ. V trimming: 6 bases; J trimming: 9 bases; junction bases outside the gene matches: 8. The CDR3 nucleotides are TGCGCCAGCACCGGCGGGGGGCGGGGTGAGCAGTTCTTC. Translated, it gives CASTGGGRGEQFF.

This clonotype showed up just a few times. V is TRBV7-2 and J is TRBJ2-1; 7 positions agree with TRBD2. The trim removed 0 bases at V and 0 bases at J, leaving 8 bases unmatched. This CDR3 has 18 amino acids. Per the germline V gene, CDR1 is SGHTA and CDR2 is FQGNSA. This CDR3 reads CASSLAVTGGSSYNEQFF. CDR3 nucleotides: TGTGCCAGCAGCTTAGCGGTTACGGGCGGGAGCTCCTACAATGAGCAGTTCTTC. The full variable domain, with the rest looked up from reference TRBV7-2 and TRBJ2-1, is GAGVSQSPSNKVTEKGKDVELRCDPISGHTALYWYRQSLGQGLEFLIYFQGNSAPDKSGLPSDRFSAERTGGSVSTLTIQRTQQEDSAVYLCASSLAVTGGSSYNEQFFGPGTRLTVL.

This clonotype was seen a handful of times. The chain joins TRBV7-2 to TRBJ1-4; TRBD1 might be the D (5 bases). Deletions cut 3 bases from V and 3 bases from J, with 14 bases between. CDR3 length: 16 residues. CDR1 is SGHTA and CDR2 is FQGNSA in the germline V gene. The CDR3 DNA is TGTGCCAGCAGCTTCAACCCGGGACGCCCTAATGAAAAACTGTTTTTT. This codes for CASSFNPGRPNEKLFF.

This clonotype was detected a few times. V and J are TRBV20-1 and TRBJ1-2; D perhaps matches TRBD1 (5 bases). V was shortened by 3 bases and J by 5 bases, with 22 bases between the two germline ends. CDR3 size: 16 residues. Germline loops: CDR1 DFQATT, CDR2 SNEGSKA (reference sequence). CDR3 in amino acids: CSARPTGTSRNYGYTF. CDR3 sequence (DNA): TGCAGTGCTAGGCCCACGGGGACTTCCCGCAATTATGGCTACACCTTC.

A word on this clonotype: The junction departs from germline at one end; a sequencing error may be responsible. The V gene is TRBV7-8, the J gene TRBJ2-3; the D call may be TRBD1 or TRBD2 (6 bases each). CDR3 length: 17 amino acids. CDR1 and CDR2 (germline): SGHVS, FQNEAQ. CDR3 amino acids: CASSLPRGGAGADAQYF. CDR3 nucleotide sequence: TGTGCCAGCAGCCTCCCCCGAGGAGGGGCAGGGGCAGATGCGCAGTATTTT.

The chain uses TRBV6-6 and TRBJ2-7; the D is unclear. V lost 0 bases, J lost 0 bases, and 12 bases lay in between. The CDR3 covers 16 residues. Germline-derived CDR1 and CDR2 are MNHNY and SVGAGI (reference sequence). The CDR3 coding sequence is TGTGCCAGCAGTTACTCGGGCGGATCCAGCTCCTACGAGCAGTACTTC. Protein product: CASSYSGGSSSYEQYF.

Of note for this clonotype: A junction boundary mismatches the germline segment, possibly from a read error. The J gene is TRBJ1-5, the V gene TRBV4-2, with unresolved D. Germline V CDR1 and CDR2: LGHNA, YNFKEQ. There are 15 residues in the CDR3. The CDR3, as DNA: TGTGCCAGCAACCAAGATGCCAGGAACAATCAGCCCCAGCATTTT. It translates to CASNQDARNNQPQHF.

This clonotype has just a few counts. The rearrangement joins TRBV10-3 to TRBJ1-1; D is undetermined. Germline V CDR1 and CDR2: ENHRY, SYGVKD. Trimming cost V 7 bases and J 1 base, with 13 bases left between them. The CDR3 spans 14 residues. CDR3 protein: CAIKDGLGNTEAFF. CDR3 nucleotides: TGTGCCATCAAAGACGGCCTGGGGAACACTGAAGCTTTCTTT.

The rearrangement links TRBV10-3 to TRBJ2-2; D is possibly TRBD1 (6 bases). This CDR3 is 16 amino acids long. Trimming left V 11 bases short and J 4 bases short, with 23 bases between. Germline-derived CDR1 and CDR2 are ENHRY and SYGVKD. CDR3 coding DNA: TGTGCCGTGGGGGCAGGCAGGGGCCAATCCACCGGGGAGCTGTTTTTT. Translating gives CAVGAGRGQSTGELFF.

This chain uses TRBV7-2 with TRBJ1-2; D uncertain. This CDR3 contains 16 residues. Germline values: CDR1 SGHTA, CDR2 FQGNSA. V lost 1 base and J 0 bases, leaving 12 bases between the germline ends. The CDR3 is CASSLGEYGSNYGYTF. In DNA form, the CDR3 reads TGTGCCAGCAGCTTAGGGGAGTACGGGTCTAACTATGGCTACACCTTC. Using reference TRBV7-2 and TRBJ1-2 for the parts outside the CDR3, the full variable domain is GAGVSQSPSNKVTEKGKDVELRCDPISGHTALYWYRQSLGQGLEFLIYFQGNSAPDKSGLPSDRFSAERTGGSVSTLTIQRTQQEDSAVYLCASSLGEYGSNYGYTFGSGTRLTVV.

V is TRBV5-1 and J is TRBJ1-3; D gene uncertain. The germline CDR1 and CDR2 sequences are SGHRS and YFSETQ. The CDR3 is 14 amino acids. V was pared by 0 bases and J by 6 bases, with 10 bases between. The CDR3 loop is CASSLGPGENTIYF. The CDR3 DNA sequence: TGCGCCAGCAGCTTGGGCCCAGGCGAAAACACCATATATTTT.

V and J are TRBV10-3 and TRBJ2-7, with D tentatively TRBD1 (5 bases). The CDR3 has 14 amino acids. Trimming left V 0 bases short and J 3 bases short, with 9 bases between. Germline V CDR1 and CDR2: ENHRY, SYGVKD. CDR3 protein: CAISESTRVYEQYF. DNA for the CDR3: TGTGCCATCAGTGAGTCGACCAGGGTCTACGAGCAGTACTTC.

In its sample, this clonotype was seen many times. Compared with germline, one end of the junction differs, possibly owing to a read error. V is TRBV7-7 and J is TRBJ2-7; D unresolved. Germline-derived CDR1 and CDR2 are SSHAT and FNYEAQ (reference sequence). The CDR3 has 15 residues. The CDR3 sequence is CASSPIESGSYEQYF. The CDR3 DNA follows: TGTGCTAGCAGCCCCATTGAGTCAGGCTCCTACGAGCAGTACTTC.

The chain joins TRBV5-1 to TRBJ1-4; D gene uncertain. This CDR3 is built from 15 residues. The germline CDR1 and CDR2 sequences are SGHRS and YFSETQ. The germline V and J ends were trimmed by 0 bases and 5 bases, with 11 bases remaining between them. In DNA form, the CDR3 reads TGCGCCAGCAGCTTGGATGACGTTGTGAATGAAAAACTGTTTTTT. Its protein product is CASSLDDVVNEKLFF.

The chain combines TRBV29-1 with TRBJ2-3, with 12 bases that match TRBD1. The junction had 10 bases not matched to a gene; V was cut back by 4 bases and J by 5 bases. The CDR3 is made up of 16 amino acids. Germline values: CDR1 SQVTM, CDR2 ANQGSEA. The CDR3 is CSVGGQGASSRDTQYF. The CDR3, as DNA: TGCAGCGTTGGGGGACAGGGGGCTAGTTCGCGAGATACGCAGTATTTT.

The chain employs TRBV7-2 and TRBJ1-5, with D uncertain. The CDR3 extends over 13 amino acids. CDR1 is SGHTA and CDR2 is FQGNSA in the germline V gene. V shed 1 base and J shed 7 bases, with 8 bases lying between them. CDR3 in amino acids: CASSLEVPQPQHF. The CDR3 nucleotides are TGTGCCAGCAGCTTAGAAGTCCCCCAGCCCCAGCATTTT.

The CDR3 DNA is TGTGCCAGCAGCTTAACGTCCGGGGGCGTCTATGGCTACACCTTC. It is translated as CASSLTSGGVYGYTF. This chain links TRBV7-3 with TRBJ1-2; a weak D match, TRBD1 (6 bases). The CDR3 spans 15 residues. Trimming left V 0 bases short and J 4 bases short, with 12 bases between. Per germline, CDR1 SGHTA and CDR2 FQGTGA.

This rearrangement joins TRBV12-3 or TRBV12-4 to TRBJ2-1; 8 positions agree with TRBD1. The CDR3 extends over 13 amino acids. V trimming: 10 bases; J trimming: 2 bases; junction bases outside the gene matches: 4. The CDR3 loop is CATSGGPYNEQFF. The CDR3 coding sequence is TGTGCCACCTCAGGGGGCCCCTACAATGAGCAGTTCTTC.